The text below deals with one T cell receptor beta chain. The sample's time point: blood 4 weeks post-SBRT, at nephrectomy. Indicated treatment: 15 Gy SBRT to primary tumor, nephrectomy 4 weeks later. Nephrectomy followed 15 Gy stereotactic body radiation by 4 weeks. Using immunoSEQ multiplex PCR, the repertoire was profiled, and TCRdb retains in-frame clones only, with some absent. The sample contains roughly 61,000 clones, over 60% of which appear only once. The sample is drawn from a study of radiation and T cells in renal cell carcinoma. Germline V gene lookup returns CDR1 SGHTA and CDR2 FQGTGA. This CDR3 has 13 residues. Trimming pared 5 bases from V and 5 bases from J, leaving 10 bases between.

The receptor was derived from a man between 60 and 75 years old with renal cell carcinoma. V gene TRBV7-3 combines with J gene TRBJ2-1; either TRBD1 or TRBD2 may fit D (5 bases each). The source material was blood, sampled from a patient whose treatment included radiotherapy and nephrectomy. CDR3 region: CASSRGPNNEQFF. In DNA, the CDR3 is TGTGCCAGCAGCCGGGGCCCCAACAATGAGCAGTTCTTC.